This T cell receptor beta chain comes out of a study of CD8 T cells in ankylosing spondylitis. Study-wide points: A TCR beta motif of under ten highly homologous variants appeared characteristic of ankylosing spondylitis blood. Disease-linked clones proved CD8+ and comparatively uncommon in peripheral blood. Disease-linked clones reportedly concentrated significantly in matched ankylosing spondylitis synovial fluid.

In this sample, this clonotype turned up a few times. Its antigen is not known. From the 5' RACE reads, TCRdb called clonotypes with MiXCR, one entry per CDR3 protein. Among roughly 230,000 distinct CDR3 sequences listed, about 20% were seen once. The CDR3 runs to 16 residues. Looked up from germline, CDR1 is DFQATT and CDR2 is SNEGSKA (reference sequence). The V end was cut by 0 bases, the J end by 8 bases, with 20 bases between. This receptor was identified in a male donor with ankylosing spondylitis or in good health (not recorded which). The material sequenced was blood, either unsorted or a sorted T cell fraction (not recorded which). The rearrangement uses TRBV20-1 and TRBJ2-1; possible D gene TRBD2, 6 bases. CDR3 coding DNA: TGCAGTGCTAGAGATCGTGGACTATTCAGATCGGATGAGCAGTTCTTC. It yields the protein CSARDRGLFRSDEQFF.